Presented here are 19 T cell receptor beta chains from one specimen sequenced in a study of cytomegalovirus exposure and HLA in healthy donors. The PCR employed 60 Vbeta primers together with 13 Jbeta primers. Sequencing was performed with immunoSEQ multiplex PCR; in TCRdb, only in-frame clones are kept and a portion is missing. The sample records 150,000 to 200,000 clones, around three quarters being singletons. Sequenced material: PBMCs. The receptors stem from a woman younger than 45 in good health and CMV-seropositive.

The V call is TRBV20-1, the J call TRBJ2-1, with a weak D call TRBD2 (5 bases). Trimming cost V 1 base and J 10 bases, with 8 bases left between them. CDR1 DFQATT and CDR2 SNEGSKA come from the germline V gene (reference sequence). The CDR3 runs 11 residues. The DNA of the CDR3 is TGCAGTGCTAGAGGAGGGAGCGAGCAGTTCTTC. It yields the protein CSARGGSEQFF.

The V call is TRBV11-2, the J call TRBJ2-1; 8 nucleotides agree with TRBD2. CDR1 SGHAT and CDR2 FQNNGV come from the germline V gene. The CDR3 totals 14 residues. Trimming took 3 bases from V and 5 from J; bases not matched to a gene: 3. CDR3 sequence: CASSLSGGDNEQFF. CDR3 nucleotide sequence: TGTGCCAGCAGCTTGAGCGGGGGAGACAATGAGCAGTTCTTC.

The chain combines TRBV30 with TRBJ1-1, with D possibly matching TRBD1 (5 bases). CDR1 and CDR2 (germline): GTSNPN, SVGIG (reference sequence). With 3 bases removed from V and 1 base from J, the gap between germline ends came to 12 bases. The CDR3 consists of 14 residues. This CDR3 reads CAWRWGRKNTEAFF. DNA for the CDR3: TGTGCCTGGAGATGGGGCAGAAAGAACACTGAAGCTTTCTTT.

The J gene is TRBJ2-5, the V gene TRBV5-1, with TRBD2 as a possible D gene (5 bases). The CDR3 is made up of 12 amino acids. Germline V gene lookup returns CDR1 SGHRS and CDR2 YFSETQ. Trimming shortened V by 1 base and J by 5 bases, and 6 bases separated the two germline ends. The CDR3 spells CASSLRTETQYF. CDR3 DNA sequence: TGCGCCAGCAGCTTGAGGACTGAGACCCAGTACTTC.

This rearrangement joins TRBV28 to TRBJ2-3, with TRBD2 matching 14 bases. The CDR3 loop spans 17 amino acids. V shed 8 bases and J 8 bases; nucleotides not matched to a gene: 15. Per the germline V gene, CDR1 is MDHEN and CDR2 is SYDVKM. The CDR3 spells CASQTSGGADPSRTQYF. The CDR3 DNA is TGTGCCAGCCAGACTAGCGGGGGGGCCGATCCCTCACGTACGCAGTATTTT.

The CDR3 nucleotides read TGTGCCAGCAGTCCGACAGAGTCCTACGAGCAGTACTTC. Its translation: CASSPTESYEQYF. The genes are TRBV11-3 and TRBJ2-7; D may be TRBD1 (5 bases). V lost 6 bases to trimming and J lost 1 base, with 10 bases between them. This CDR3 is 13 amino acids long. CDR1 is SGHNT, CDR2 YENEEA, per germline.

The chain has TRBV19 and TRBJ1-1, with D possibly being TRBD1 (6 bases). The CDR3 contains 17 residues. The ends were cut back, 6 bases at V and 0 bases at J, with 20 bases in the middle. CDR1 is LNHDA, CDR2 SQIVND, per germline (reference sequence). CDR3 sequence reads: CASRSQGRGSMNTEAFF. The CDR3, as DNA: TGTGCCAGTAGAAGCCAGGGGAGGGGGTCTATGAACACTGAAGCTTTCTTT.

Regarding this clone: Additional DNA sequences in this sample encode the identical CDR3. V and J are TRBV5-1 and TRBJ2-3; D remains ambiguous. The CDR3 covers 14 residues. Germline V gene data show CDR1 as SGHRS and CDR2 as YFSETQ. V was pared by 0 bases and J by 2 bases, with 7 bases between. The CDR3 is CASSLALNTDTQYF. The CDR3 DNA reads TGCGCCAGCAGCTTGGCCCTAAACACAGATACGCAGTATTTT.

The rearrangement links TRBV7-6 to TRBJ2-1; a weak D match, TRBD2 (5 bases). The ends were cut back, 5 bases at V and 7 bases at J, with 27 bases in the middle. Germline V gene lookup returns CDR1 SGHVS and CDR2 FNYEAQ. CDR3 length equals 18 residues. CDR3 bases: TGTGCCAGCAGCCCCGGCATAAGTATGCACCAAGGAGGAAATGAGCAGTTCTTC. This gives the protein CASSPGISMHQGGNEQFF.

This clone has more than one count but fewer than ten. This rearrangement joins TRBV19 to TRBJ2-7; tentative D call: TRBD1 (6 bases). The germline gives CDR1 LNHDA, CDR2 SQIVND (reference sequence). Trimming pared 6 bases from V and 2 bases from J, leaving 11 bases between. The CDR3 runs 13 residues. The CDR3: CASRGRGPYEQYF. The DNA of the CDR3 is TGTGCCAGTAGGGGCAGGGGACCCTACGAGCAGTACTTC.

The genes are TRBV18 and TRBJ2-5; D remains ambiguous. CDR3 length: 15 amino acids. The germline V gene encodes CDR1 KGHSH and CDR2 LQKENI. The V gene lost 3 bases and the J gene lost 1 base, with 12 bases spanning the gap. DNA for the CDR3: TGTGCCAGCTCACCGATCTTGGTCAGCCAAGAGACCCAGTACTTC. Protein sequence: CASSPILVSQETQYF. The whole variable domain, remainder taken from reference TRBV18 and TRBJ2-5, is NAGVMQNPRHLVRRRGQEARLRCSPMKGHSHVYWYRQLPEEGLKFMVYLQKENIIDESGMPKERFSAEFPKEGPSILRIQQVVRGDSAAYFCASSPILVSQETQYFGPGTRLLVL.

This chain links TRBV2 with TRBJ2-1, with D possibly TRBD2 on 6 matching bases. The CDR3 runs 12 residues. Germline V gene lookup returns CDR1 SNHLY and CDR2 FYNNEI. V gave up 4 bases and J gave up 10 bases, with 11 bases separating them. The chain's CDR3 is CASSVPSVEQFF. The CDR3 DNA reads as TGTGCCAGCAGTGTACCTAGCGTAGAGCAGTTCTTC. Together with reference TRBV2 and TRBJ2-1, the CDR3 gives the full variable domain: EPEVTQTPSHQVTQMGQEVILRCVPISNHLYFYWYRQILGQKVEFLVSFYNNEISEKSEIFDDQFSVERPDGSNFTLKIRSTKLEDSAMYFCASSVPSVEQFFGPGTRLTVL.

The V and J genes are TRBV9 and TRBJ2-2; 9 bases align to TRBD2. Germline V CDR1 and CDR2: SGDLS, YYNGEE. The CDR3 runs to 13 residues. Germline trimming cut 6 bases from V and 7 bases from J; bases unmatched to any gene: 4. CDR3 sequence (DNA): TGTGCCAGCACTAGCGGGGAGAACGGGGAGCTGTTTTTT. Encoded protein: CASTSGENGELFF. The whole variable domain, remainder taken from reference TRBV9 and TRBJ2-2, is DSGVTQTPKHLITATGQRVTLRCSPRSGDLSVYWYQQSLDQGLQFLIQYYNGEERAKGNILERFSAQQFPDLHSELNLSSLELGDSALYFCASTSGENGELFFGEGSRLTVL.

This clone has a single count. Here the CDR3 reads CASSQQGPNEKLFF. The CDR3 nucleotides read TGTGCCAGCAGCCAACAGGGACCCAATGAAAAACTGTTTTTT. The J gene is TRBJ1-4, the V gene TRBV5-4; perhaps TRBD1 as D (6 bases). The CDR3 length is 14 residues. Germline CDR1 SGHNT, CDR2 YYREEE (reference sequence). Deletions cut 4 bases from V and 5 bases from J, with 12 bases between. Full variable domain (outside the CDR3, taken from reference TRBV5-4 and TRBJ1-4): ETGVTQSPTHLIKTRGQQVTLRCSSQSGHNTVSWYQQALGQGPQFIFQYYREEENGRGNFPPRFSGLQFPNYSSELNVNALELDDSALYLCASSQQGPNEKLFFGSGTQLSVL.

The rearrangement joins TRBV19 to TRBJ1-1; possibly TRBD1 for D (6 bases). Germline CDR1 LNHDA, CDR2 SQIVND (reference sequence). Trimming took 3 bases from V and 1 from J, leaving 12 bases between them. The CDR3 loop spans 15 amino acids. The CDR3 region has the DNA TGTGCCAGTAGTATTACAGGGCTGGGGAACACTGAAGCTTTCTTT. Its protein product is CASSITGLGNTEAFF. Full variable domain (missing parts from reference TRBV19 and TRBJ1-1): DGGITQSPKYLFRKEGQNVTLSCEQNLNHDAMYWYRQDPGQGLRLIYYSQIVNDFQKGDIAEGYSVSREKKESFPLTVTSAQKNPTAFYLCASSITGLGNTEAFFGQGTRLTVV.

The rearrangement joins TRBV28 to TRBJ1-5; no clear D. The CDR3 extends over 14 amino acids. Germline CDR1 MDHEN, CDR2 SYDVKM. Trimming pared 5 bases from V and 7 bases from J, leaving 15 bases between. The CDR3 DNA reads as TGTGCCAGCAGTCTAGGATCGGGGAAACAGCCCCAGCATTTT. Protein sequence: CASSLGSGKQPQHF.

The rearrangement uses TRBV11-3 and TRBJ2-7; TRBD2 agrees at 8 bases. The length of the CDR3 is 16 residues. Germline lookup yields CDR1 SGHNT and CDR2 YENEEA. With V trimmed by 4 bases and J by 3 bases, 11 bases remained unmatched. As DNA, the CDR3 is TGTGCCAGCAGCTCCCCGAGACTAGCGCCGATCTACGAGCAGTACTTC. This codes for CASSSPRLAPIYEQYF.

The chain has TRBV29-1 and TRBJ2-5; no firm D call. This CDR3 region has 14 residues. CDR1 SQVTM and CDR2 ANQGSEA come from the germline V gene. Deletions cut 6 bases from V and 2 bases from J, with 16 bases between. The chain's CDR3 is CSVAIRKPQETQYF. The CDR3 bases are TGCAGCGTCGCCATACGTAAGCCACAAGAGACCCAGTACTTC.

The chain couples TRBV28 to TRBJ1-5, with a tentative D call TRBD1 (6 bases). CDR1 is MDHEN and CDR2 is SYDVKM in the germline V gene. This CDR3 has 16 residues. V lost 7 bases, J lost 6 bases, and 22 bases lay in between. CDR3 protein: CASMKGGGESGQPQHF. CDR3 coding DNA: TGTGCCAGCATGAAGGGCGGGGGCGAATCAGGTCAGCCCCAGCATTTT.